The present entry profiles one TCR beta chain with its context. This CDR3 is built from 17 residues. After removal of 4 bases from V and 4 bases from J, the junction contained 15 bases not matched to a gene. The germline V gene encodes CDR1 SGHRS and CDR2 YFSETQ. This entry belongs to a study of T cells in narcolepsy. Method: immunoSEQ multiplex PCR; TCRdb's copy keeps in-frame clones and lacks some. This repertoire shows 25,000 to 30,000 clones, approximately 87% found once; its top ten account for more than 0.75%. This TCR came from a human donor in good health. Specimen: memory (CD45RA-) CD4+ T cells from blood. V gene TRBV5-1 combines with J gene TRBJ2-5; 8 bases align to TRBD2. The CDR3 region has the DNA TGCGCCAGCAGCCGGATAGAACTAGCGGCGGTGACAGAGACCCAGTACTTC. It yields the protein CASSRIELAAVTETQYF.